The sequence of this T cell receptor beta chain was determined in a study of CD8+CD57+ T cells in acquired aplastic anemia (dated by TCRdb to 2017 to 2018). For the study in its entirety: Extracted DNA from sorted CD4+ and CD8+ cells averaged approximately 3 ug, ranging from roughly 0.19 to 27.4 ug. The paper's findings and limits, for the study overall: CD8+ Simpson's diversity did not differ significantly between patients and healthy controls (P=0.060). Fewer than 35 CD8+ CDR3 sequences were found to be shared between patients and controls, but these sequences appeared to be highly expressed in patients and within the immunodominant clones of the patients.

From its cysteine to its phenylalanine, the CDR3 spans 14 amino acids. Only the CDR3 DNA is retained, 42 bases long and in frame from the first base. Looking up the germline V gene (reference sequence) yields CDR1 SEHNR and CDR2 FQNEAQ. Unmatched junction bases come to 2, with V trimmed by 0 bases and J by 3 bases. This clonotype was seen only a few times. Its binding antigen is unknown. It has no much larger one-base neighbor in the sample; base qualities were not kept. TCR beta VDJ combination and CDR3 sequence profiling used genomic DNA as the template. TCR repertoire sequencing was run on an Illumina HiSeq 2000. In the original analysis: TRBV/TRBJ rearrangement plots, CDR3 size and DJ length profiles, and Simpson's diversity index were used to assess repertoires. Whichever DNA sequence was most abundant in the deep sequencing data was defined as the immunodominant clone. CDR3 amino acid sequences were checked for sharing between subjects and were compared against published repertoires and the VDJdb database. TCRdb handled the public reads itself, with Q25 trimming in fastp and clone calling in MiXCR, and kept productive beta chains. Each CDR3 protein appears once, grouped with its most common genes and DNA. The V and J calls, along with clone size, are taken from TCRdb and not from the paper's own processing. The sample contains 150,000 to 200,000 distinct CDR3 sequences, around three fifths of them found a single time. The ten largest clones add up to about 43% of the sample.

TCR repertoires of sorted CD4+ and CD8+ blood T cells from severe aplastic anemia patients and healthy subjects were deep-sequenced in the study. Ficoll-Paque density gradient centrifugation was used to isolate peripheral blood mononuclear cells. CD4+ and CD8+ T cells were sorted by FACS or magnetic beads before DNA extraction. The clonotype originates from a human donor with severe aplastic anemia or a healthy control (not recorded which). The sample was sorted CD4+, CD8+, or CD8+CD57+ T cells (not recorded which) from PBMCs. The rearranged segments are TRBV7-9 and TRBJ2-7, and 7 bases in between align with TRBD1. The DNA sequence reads TGTGCCAGCAGCTTAGCGGGACAGCGCTACGAGCAGTACTTC. Translated, it gives CASSLAGQRYEQYF.